This is a list of T cell receptor beta chains from one sample in a study of tumor and adjacent non-tumor tissue in lung cancer. TCRdb reprocessed the multiplex PCR reads with MiXCR, giving one entry per CDR3 protein. The table shows approximately 77,000 distinct CDR3 sequences, with roughly 80% occurring only once. Sequencing was carried out using distant non-tumor lung tissue. The receptors were gathered from a man aged 55 to 70 with non-small cell lung cancer. CDR3s include the opening cysteine and the closing phenylalanine or tryptophan. The order of the fields is J gene, clone size, V gene, D gene, CDR3 protein, CDR3 DNA. A D gene is named only where the DNA matches it firmly. Some rows mark clone size as missing; the rest say once, few, many or name a class of expanded clone.

J gene: TRBJ2-7
clone size: many
V gene: TRBV28
D gene: NA
CDR3 protein: CASAGQGYTYEQYF
CDR3 DNA: TGTGCCAGCGCGGGCCAGGGGTACACCTACGAGCAGTACTTC

J gene: TRBJ2-2
clone size: NA
V gene: TRBV12-3/TRBV12-4
D gene: TRBD1
CDR3 protein: CASSLWGQDPSGELLF
CDR3 DNA: TGTGCCAGCAGTTTATGGGGACAGGATCCGTCCGGGGAACTGTTATTT

J gene: TRBJ2-3
clone size: NA
V gene: TRBV11-3
D gene: NA
CDR3 protein: CASSLQAVDTQYF
CDR3 DNA: TGCGCCAGCAGCCTTCAGGCGGTAGATACGCAGTATTTT

J gene: TRBJ2-2
clone size: NA
V gene: TRBV29-1
D gene: TRBD2
CDR3 protein: CSVSGTSGFTAELFF
CDR3 DNA: TGCAGCGTGTCCGGGACTAGCGGGTTCACCGCGGAGCTGTTCTTT

J gene: TRBJ2-3
clone size: NA
V gene: TRBV6-5
D gene: NA
CDR3 protein: CANSAGTDIQYF
CDR3 DNA: TGTGCCAACAGCGCAGGCACAGATATACAGTATTTT

J gene: TRBJ2-1
clone size: NA
V gene: TRBV6-5
D gene: NA
CDR3 protein: CPSRYDRSSYNEQFF
CDR3 DNA: TGTCCCAGCAGGTACGACCGGAGCTCCTACAATGAGCAGTTCTTC

J gene: TRBJ1-1
clone size: NA
V gene: TRBV11-2
D gene: NA
CDR3 protein: CASNLGRARTEALF
CDR3 DNA: TGTGCCAGCAACTTAGGAAGGGCTCGAACTGAAGCTCTCTTT

J gene: TRBJ2-7
clone size: once
V gene: TRBV20-1
D gene: TRBD1
CDR3 protein: CSAETSGGYEQHF
CDR3 DNA: TGCAGTGCCGAGACTTCAGGGGGCTACGAGCAGCACTTC

J gene: TRBJ1-2
clone size: NA
V gene: TRBV6-5
D gene: NA
CDR3 protein: CTNSSLGQRATNYGYTF
CDR3 DNA: TGTACCAACAGTTCACTTGGACAGAGAGCGACTAACTATGGTTACACCTTC

J gene: TRBJ2-5
clone size: NA
V gene: TRBV11-3
D gene: NA
CDR3 protein: CASSLVHGKETQYF
CDR3 DNA: TGTGCCAGCAGCTTAGTACATGGCAAAGAGACCCAATACTTC

J gene: TRBJ2-2
clone size: NA
V gene: TRBV29-1
D gene: NA
CDR3 protein: CSVQTATWELFF
CDR3 DNA: TGCAGCGTTCAGACTGCCACATGGGAGCTGTTCTTT

J gene: TRBJ2-2
clone size: NA
V gene: TRBV12-3/TRBV12-4
D gene: NA
CDR3 protein: CASSSIQFWELFF
CDR3 DNA: TGCGCCAGCAGTTCGATACAGTTCTGGGAGCTGTTTTTT

J gene: TRBJ2-1
clone size: NA
V gene: TRBV6-1
D gene: TRBD2
CDR3 protein: CATRPPGLGMDEQLF
CDR3 DNA: TGTGCCACCCGACCCCCGGGACTAGGTATGGATGAGCAGCTCTTC

J gene: TRBJ2-2
clone size: NA
V gene: TRBV4-3
D gene: NA
CDR3 protein: CASSLRLGGGGTWELFF
CDR3 DNA: TGCGCCAGCAGCCTCAGACTGGGTGGGGGCGGCACCTGGGAGCTGTTTTTT

J gene: TRBJ1-5
clone size: many
V gene: TRBV6-6
D gene: TRBD1
CDR3 protein: CASSYLTGAGQPQHF
CDR3 DNA: TGTGCCAGCAGTTACCTGACAGGGGCCGGTCAGCCCCAGCATTTT